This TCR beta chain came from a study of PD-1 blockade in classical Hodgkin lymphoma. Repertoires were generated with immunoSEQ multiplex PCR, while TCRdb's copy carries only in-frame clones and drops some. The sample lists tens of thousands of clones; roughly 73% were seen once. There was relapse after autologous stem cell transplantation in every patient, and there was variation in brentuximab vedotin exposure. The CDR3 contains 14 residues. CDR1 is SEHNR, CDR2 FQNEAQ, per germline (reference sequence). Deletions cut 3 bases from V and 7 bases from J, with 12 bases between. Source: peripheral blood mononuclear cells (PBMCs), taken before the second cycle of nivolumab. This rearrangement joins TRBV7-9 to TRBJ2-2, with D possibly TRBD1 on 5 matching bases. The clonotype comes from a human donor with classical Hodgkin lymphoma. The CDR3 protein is CASSFSLDIGELFF. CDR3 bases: TGTGCCAGCAGCTTTAGTCTGGACATCGGGGAGCTGTTTTTT.